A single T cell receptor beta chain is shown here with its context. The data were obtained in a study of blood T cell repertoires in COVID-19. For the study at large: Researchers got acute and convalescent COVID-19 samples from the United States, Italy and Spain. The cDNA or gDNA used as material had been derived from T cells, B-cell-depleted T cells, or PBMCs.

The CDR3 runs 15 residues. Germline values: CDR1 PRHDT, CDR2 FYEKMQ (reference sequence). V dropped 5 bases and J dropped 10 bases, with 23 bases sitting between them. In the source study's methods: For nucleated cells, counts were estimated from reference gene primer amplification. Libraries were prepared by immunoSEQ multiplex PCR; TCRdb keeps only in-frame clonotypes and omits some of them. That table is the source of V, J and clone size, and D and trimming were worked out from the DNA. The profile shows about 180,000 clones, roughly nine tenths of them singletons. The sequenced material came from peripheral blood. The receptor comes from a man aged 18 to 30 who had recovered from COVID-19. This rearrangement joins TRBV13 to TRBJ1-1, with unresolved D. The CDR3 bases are TGTGCCAGCAGCCCGGACTCAGCCGATTCCTTGAGAGCTTTCTTT. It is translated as CASSPDSADSLRAFF.